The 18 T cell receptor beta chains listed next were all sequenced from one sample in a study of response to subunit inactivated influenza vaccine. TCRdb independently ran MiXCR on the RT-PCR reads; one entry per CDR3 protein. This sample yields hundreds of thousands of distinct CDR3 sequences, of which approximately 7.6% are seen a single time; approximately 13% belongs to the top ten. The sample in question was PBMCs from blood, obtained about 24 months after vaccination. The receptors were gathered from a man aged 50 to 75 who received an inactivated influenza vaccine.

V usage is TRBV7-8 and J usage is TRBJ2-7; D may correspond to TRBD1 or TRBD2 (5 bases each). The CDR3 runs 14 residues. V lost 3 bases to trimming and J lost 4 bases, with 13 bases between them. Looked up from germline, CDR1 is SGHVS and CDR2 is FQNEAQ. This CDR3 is CASSLGDPRYEQYF. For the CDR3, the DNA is TGTGCCAGCAGCTTGGGGGACCCCCGGTACGAGCAGTACTTC.

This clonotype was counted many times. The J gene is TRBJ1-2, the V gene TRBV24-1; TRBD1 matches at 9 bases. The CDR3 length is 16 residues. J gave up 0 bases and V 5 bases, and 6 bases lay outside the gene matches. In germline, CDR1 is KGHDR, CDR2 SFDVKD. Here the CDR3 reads CATSGGQGTANYGYTF. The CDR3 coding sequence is TGTGCCACCAGTGGCGGACAGGGGACCGCTAACTATGGCTACACCTTC.

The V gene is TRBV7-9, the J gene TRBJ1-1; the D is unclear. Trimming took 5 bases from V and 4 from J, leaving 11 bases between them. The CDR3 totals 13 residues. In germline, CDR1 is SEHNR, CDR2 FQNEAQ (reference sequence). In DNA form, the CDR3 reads TGTGCCAGCAGCCCCCAGGCGGGCACTGAAGCTTTCTTT. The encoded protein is CASSPQAGTEAFF.

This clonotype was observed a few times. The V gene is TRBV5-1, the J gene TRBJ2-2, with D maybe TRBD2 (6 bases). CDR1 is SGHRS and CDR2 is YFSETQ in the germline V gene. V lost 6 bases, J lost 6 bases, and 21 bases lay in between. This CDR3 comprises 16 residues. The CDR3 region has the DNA TGCGCCAGCATCCCCTCCCCCAGCGGGCGCGCCGGGGAGCTGTTTTTT. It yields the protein CASIPSPSGRAGELFF.

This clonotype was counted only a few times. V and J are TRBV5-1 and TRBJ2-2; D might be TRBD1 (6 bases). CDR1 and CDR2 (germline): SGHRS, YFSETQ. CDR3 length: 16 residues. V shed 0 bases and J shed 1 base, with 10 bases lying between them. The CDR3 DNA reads TGCGCCAGCAGCTTGGACGGCAGGGGGAACACCGGGGAGCTGTTTTTT. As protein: CASSLDGRGNTGELFF.

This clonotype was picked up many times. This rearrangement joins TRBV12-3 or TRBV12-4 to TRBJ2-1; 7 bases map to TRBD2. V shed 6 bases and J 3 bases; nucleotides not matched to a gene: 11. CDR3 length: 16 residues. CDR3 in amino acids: CASSPGGVTYYNEQFF. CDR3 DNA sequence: TGTGCCAGCAGCCCTGGGGGGGTTACCTACTACAATGAGCAGTTCTTC.

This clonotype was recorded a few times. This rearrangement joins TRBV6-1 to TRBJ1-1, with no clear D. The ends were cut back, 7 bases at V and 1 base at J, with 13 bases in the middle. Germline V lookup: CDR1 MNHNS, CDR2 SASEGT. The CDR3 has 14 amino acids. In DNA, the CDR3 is TGTGCCAGCACCCTAGGGTGGGCGAACACTGAAGCTTTCTTT. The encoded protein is CASTLGWANTEAFF.

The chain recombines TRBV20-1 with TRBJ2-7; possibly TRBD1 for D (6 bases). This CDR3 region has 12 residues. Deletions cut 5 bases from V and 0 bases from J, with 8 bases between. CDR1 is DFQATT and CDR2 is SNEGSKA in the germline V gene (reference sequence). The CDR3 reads CSARDTSYEQYF. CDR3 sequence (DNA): TGCAGTGCTCGGGACACCTCCTACGAGCAGTACTTC.

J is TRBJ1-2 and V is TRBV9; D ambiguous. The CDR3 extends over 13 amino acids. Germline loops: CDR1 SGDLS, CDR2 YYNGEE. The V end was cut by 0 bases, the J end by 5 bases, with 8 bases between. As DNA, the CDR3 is TGTGCCAGCAGCGTAGGTAGCAGTTATGGCTACACCTTC. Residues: CASSVGSSYGYTF.

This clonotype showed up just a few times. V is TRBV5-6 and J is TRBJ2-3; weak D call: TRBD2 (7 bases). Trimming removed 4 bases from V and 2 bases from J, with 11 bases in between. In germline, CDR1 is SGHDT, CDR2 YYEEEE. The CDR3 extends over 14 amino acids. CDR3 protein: CASSGGAATDTQYF. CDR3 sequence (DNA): TGTGCCAGCAGCGGGGGGGCGGCCACAGATACGCAGTATTTT.

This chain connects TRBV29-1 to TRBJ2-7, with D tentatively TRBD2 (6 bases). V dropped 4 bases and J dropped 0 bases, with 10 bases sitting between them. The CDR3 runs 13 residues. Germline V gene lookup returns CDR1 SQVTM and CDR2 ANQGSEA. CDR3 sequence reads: CSVATSFSYEQYF. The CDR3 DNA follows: TGCAGCGTTGCGACTAGTTTCTCCTACGAGCAGTACTTC.

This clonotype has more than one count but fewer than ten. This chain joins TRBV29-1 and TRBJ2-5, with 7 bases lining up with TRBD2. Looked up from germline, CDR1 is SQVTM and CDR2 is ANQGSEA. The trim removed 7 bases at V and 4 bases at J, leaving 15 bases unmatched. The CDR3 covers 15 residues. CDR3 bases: TGCAGCGCCCACGGTACTAGGGGAGGGTCAGAGACCCAGTACTTC. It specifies CSAHGTRGGSETQYF.

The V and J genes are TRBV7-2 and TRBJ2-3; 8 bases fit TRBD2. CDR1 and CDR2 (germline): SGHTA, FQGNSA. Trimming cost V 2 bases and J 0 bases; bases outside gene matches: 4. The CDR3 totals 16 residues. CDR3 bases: TGTGCCAGCAGCTTACAGCGGGGGTTCAGCACAGATACGCAGTATTTT. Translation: CASSLQRGFSTDTQYF.

The CDR3 loop reads CASSTGTPGSYGYTF. Written as DNA, the CDR3 is TGTGCCAGCAGCACCGGTACTCCCGGGAGCTATGGCTACACCTTC. The chain joins TRBV7-6 to TRBJ1-2; no definite D call. Trimming stripped 5 bases from V and 4 bases from J, with 17 bases between. CDR3 length equals 15 residues. Looked up from germline, CDR1 is SGHVS and CDR2 is FNYEAQ.

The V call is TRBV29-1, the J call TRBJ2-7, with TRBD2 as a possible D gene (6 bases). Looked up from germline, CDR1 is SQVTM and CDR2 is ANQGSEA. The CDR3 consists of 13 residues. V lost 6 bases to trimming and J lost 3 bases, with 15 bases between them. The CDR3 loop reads CSVDGGAVYEQYF. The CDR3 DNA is TGCAGCGTCGACGGGGGAGCAGTCTACGAGCAGTACTTC.

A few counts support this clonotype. The CDR3 sequence: CSARFVTGLNSPLHF. CDR3 nucleotide sequence: TGCAGTGCTAGATTCGTGACAGGTTTGAATTCACCCCTCCACTTT. The rearrangement joins TRBV20-1 to TRBJ1-6, with D tentatively TRBD1 (6 bases). Germline CDR1 is DFQATT and CDR2 is SNEGSKA (reference sequence). This CDR3 has 15 residues. V was pared by 2 bases and J by 7 bases, with 15 bases between.

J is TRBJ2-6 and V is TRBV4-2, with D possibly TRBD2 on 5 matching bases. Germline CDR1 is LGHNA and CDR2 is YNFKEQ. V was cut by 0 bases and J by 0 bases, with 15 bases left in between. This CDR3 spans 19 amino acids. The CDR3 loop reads CASSQDSAGAGSGANVLTF. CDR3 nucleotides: TGTGCCAGCAGCCAAGATTCCGCAGGTGCGGGCTCTGGGGCCAACGTCCTGACTTTC.

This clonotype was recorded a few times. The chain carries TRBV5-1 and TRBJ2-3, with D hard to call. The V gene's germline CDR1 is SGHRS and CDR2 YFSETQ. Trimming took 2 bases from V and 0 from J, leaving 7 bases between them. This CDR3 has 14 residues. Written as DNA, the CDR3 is TGCGCCAGCAGCTTTGAGACCAGCACAGATACGCAGTATTTT. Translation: CASSFETSTDTQYF.